A single sample is the source of the 27 T cell receptor beta chains below, sequenced in a study of T cells in localized non-small cell lung cancer. Measured with immunoSEQ multiplex PCR; TCRdb has only the in-frame clones, and not every one. The data show under 50,000 clones, about nine tenths seen once. Specimen: peripheral blood mononuclear cells, collected before any cancer treatment. The receptor set was obtained from a male donor older than 55 with stage II lung adenocarcinoma.

The chain links TRBV5-6 to TRBJ1-1; D remains unclear. Germline CDR1 reads SGHDT; CDR2 reads YYEEEE. The CDR3 loop spans 15 amino acids. The germline V and J ends were trimmed by 1 base and 1 base, with 11 bases remaining between them. The CDR3 DNA is TGTGCCAGCAGCTTGTCTTGGACTGCGAACACTGAAGCTTTCTTT. Translating gives CASSLSWTANTEAFF.

Written as DNA, the CDR3 is TGTGCCAGCTCACCGTCGGTGCTTAGCTATGGCTACACCTTC. This sequence encodes CASSPSVLSYGYTF. The chain joins TRBV18 to TRBJ1-2; D not resolved. The CDR3 is made up of 14 amino acids. The V and J ends lost 3 bases and 4 bases respectively, with 12 bases between them. Germline V gene data show CDR1 as KGHSH and CDR2 as LQKENI.

The sample holds one count of this clone. This chain connects TRBV18 to TRBJ2-4; D may be TRBD2 (5 bases). CDR3 size: 13 residues. V dropped 2 bases and J dropped 7 bases, with 9 bases sitting between them. Per the germline V gene, CDR1 is KGHSH and CDR2 is LQKENI. CDR3 DNA: TGTGCCAGCTCACCAACGGGGATGAACATTCAGTACTTC. It codes for CASSPTGMNIQYF. Full variable domain (missing parts from reference TRBV18 and TRBJ2-4): NAGVMQNPRHLVRRRGQEARLRCSPMKGHSHVYWYRQLPEEGLKFMVYLQKENIIDESGMPKERFSAEFPKEGPSILRIQQVVRGDSAAYFCASSPTGMNIQYFGAGTRLSVL.

The chain has TRBV18 and TRBJ2-1; D might be TRBD2 (5 bases). Germline CDR1 is KGHSH and CDR2 is LQKENI. Trimming cost V 6 bases and J 4 bases, with 13 bases left between them. This CDR3 is built from 14 residues. CDR3 coding DNA: TGTGCCAGCTCGCAAAGCCGGGGTTACAATGAGCAGTTCTTC. It translates to CASSQSRGYNEQFF.

The chain combines TRBV5-1 with TRBJ2-1; 14 bases align to TRBD2. The CDR3 is 16 residues long. After removal of 4 bases from V and 8 bases from J, the junction contained 8 bases not matched to a gene. The germline gives CDR1 SGHRS, CDR2 YFSETQ. CDR3 residues: CASSPRGTSGSYEQFF. Written as DNA, the CDR3 is TGCGCCAGCAGCCCAAGGGGGACTAGCGGGAGCTATGAGCAGTTCTTC.

This rearrangement joins TRBV14 to TRBJ2-3; the match to TRBD2 covers 7 bases. J gave up 2 bases and V 5 bases, and 19 bases lay outside the gene matches. This CDR3 spans 19 amino acids. Germline V gene sequence: CDR1 SGHDN, CDR2 FVKESK. CDR3 sequence: CASSSQTQTPAGLTDTQYF. CDR3 DNA: TGTGCCAGCAGCTCCCAGACTCAGACTCCAGCGGGACTCACAGATACGCAGTATTTT.

The chain employs TRBV6-5 and TRBJ1-2; D is uncertain. The V end was cut by 6 bases, the J end by 4 bases, with 18 bases between. The V gene's germline CDR1 is MNHEY and CDR2 SVGAGI. The CDR3 sequence is 15 residues long. CDR3 coding DNA: TGTGCCAGCAGATCCGGTGGAGGGAGGTCCTATGGCTACACCTTC. It is translated as CASRSGGGRSYGYTF.

This rearrangement joins TRBV11-1 to TRBJ2-7; 12 bases are a match to TRBD1. V trimming: 3 bases; J trimming: 5 bases; junction bases outside the gene matches: 8. The CDR3 is 16 residues long. CDR1 and CDR2 from the germline V gene are SGHAT and FQDESV (reference sequence). CDR3 in amino acids: CASSLLFGTGGDEQYF. The DNA for the CDR3 is TGTGCCAGCAGCTTGTTGTTTGGGACAGGGGGCGACGAGCAGTACTTC.

This chain connects TRBV19 to TRBJ2-3, with TRBD2 identical over 10 bases. V lost 3 bases and J lost 7; bases outside the gene matches: 13. The germline V gene has CDR1 LNHDA and CDR2 SQIVND (reference sequence). The CDR3 has 17 residues. The DNA of the CDR3 is TGTGCCAGTAGTATTGGCCCGCGAGCGGGAGGGCTGAATACGCAGTATTTT. It specifies CASSIGPRAGGLNTQYF.

The chain employs TRBV5-1 and TRBJ2-7; D remains unclear. From germline, CDR1 is SGHRS and CDR2 YFSETQ. Trimming shortened V by 4 bases and J by 0 bases, and 17 bases separated the two germline ends. The CDR3 has 16 residues. The CDR3 protein is CASSPENFPLSYEQYF. The CDR3 nucleotides read TGCGCCAGCAGCCCCGAAAACTTTCCCCTCTCCTACGAGCAGTACTTC.

The chain carries TRBV6-5 and TRBJ1-6, with TRBD1 identical over 8 bases. The CDR3 length is 15 residues. Germline assignment: CDR1 MNHEY and CDR2 SVGAGI. The ends lost 1 base at V and 8 bases at J; junction bases unmatched: 4. CDR3 region: CASSYWTGRDSPLHF. Here the CDR3 DNA reads TGTGCCAGCAGTTACTGGACAGGGAGAGATTCACCCCTCCACTTT.

The chain links TRBV5-1 to TRBJ2-3; D gene unclear. Between the trimmed V and J ends, which lost 8 bases and 4 bases, there was a span of 14 bases. This CDR3 comprises 13 residues. Germline V gives CDR1 SGHRS, CDR2 YFSETQ. CDR3 residues: CASDPGGSDTQYF. The CDR3 DNA sequence: TGCGCCAGTGATCCGGGCGGTTCAGATACGCAGTATTTT.

This clone came up a few times. CDR3 nucleotides: TGTGCCAGCAGCCTCCGGCCGGGGGCTGACACAGATACGCAGTATTTT. This codes for CASSLRPGADTDTQYF. This chain connects TRBV4-2 to TRBJ2-3; D may correspond to TRBD1 or TRBD2 (6 bases each). V was pared by 4 bases and J by 2 bases, with 16 bases between. Germline V gene lookup returns CDR1 LGHNA and CDR2 YNFKEQ. The CDR3 contains 16 residues.

V is TRBV28 and J is TRBJ2-6; no clear D. With 4 bases removed from V and 10 bases from J, the gap between germline ends came to 5 bases. The CDR3 spans 11 residues. Germline values: CDR1 MDHEN, CDR2 SYDVKM. DNA for the CDR3: TGTGCCAGCAGTTCCGGGAACGTCCTGACTTTC. Translation gives CASSSGNVLTF.

V and J are TRBV7-2 and TRBJ1-2, with D uncertain. Trimming stripped 4 bases from V and 4 bases from J, with 1 base between. The CDR3 covers 10 residues. Germline V gene sequence: CDR1 SGHTA, CDR2 FQGNSA. The CDR3 DNA follows: TGTGCCAGCAGCTCCTATGGCTACACCTTC. Translated, it gives CASSSYGYTF.

The CDR3 loop reads CASSPGQVISGANVLTF. The CDR3 region has the DNA TGTGCCAGCAGTCCAGGACAGGTTATCTCTGGGGCCAACGTCCTGACTTTC. V and J are TRBV28 and TRBJ2-6; 7 positions agree with TRBD1. V dropped 5 bases and J dropped 0; count of bases not matched to a gene: 7. This CDR3 region has 17 residues. Germline V gene data show CDR1 as MDHEN and CDR2 as SYDVKM. Full variable domain (remainder filled in from reference TRBV28 and TRBJ2-6): DVKVTQSSRYLVKRTGEKVFLECVQDMDHENMFWYRQDPGLGLRLIYFSYDVKMKEKGDIPEGYSVSREKKERFSLILESASTNQTSMYLCASSPGQVISGANVLTFGAGSRLTVL.

This rearrangement joins TRBV28 to TRBJ1-1; no reliable D call. Trimming removed 5 bases from V and 5 bases from J, with 9 bases in between. The CDR3 extends over 12 amino acids. CDR1 is MDHEN and CDR2 is SYDVKM in the germline V gene. The CDR3: CASSLTQTEAFF. CDR3 nucleotides: TGTGCCAGCAGTCTGACACAGACTGAAGCTTTCTTT.

The J gene is TRBJ1-1, the V gene TRBV11-2; no definite D call. CDR1 and CDR2 (germline): SGHAT, FQNNGV. CDR3 length: 14 residues. Trimming took 4 bases from V and 10 from J, leaving 19 bases between them. CDR3 DNA sequence: TGTGCCAGCAGCTCGCCCCGGAGCCCACGAGGAGCTTTCTTT. This gives the protein CASSSPRSPRGAFF.

This clone occurred a few times. The chain is built from TRBV5-4 and TRBJ2-1; weak D call: TRBD2 (6 bases). CDR1 and CDR2 (germline): SGHNT, YYREEE (reference sequence). The CDR3 has 14 residues. Trimming took off 4 bases at V and 1 base at J, with 9 bases between the two ends. CDR3 sequence (DNA): TGTGCCAGCAGCCTGCGGGGATCCTACAATGAGCAGTTCTTC. Its translation is CASSLRGSYNEQFF.

This rearrangement joins TRBV9 to TRBJ1-3; D is possibly TRBD1 (6 bases). V was shortened by 0 bases and J by 0 bases, with 7 bases between the two germline ends. The CDR3 is 15 amino acids. From germline, CDR1 is SGDLS and CDR2 YYNGEE. CDR3 loop: CASSVEQGSGNTIYF. CDR3 in DNA: TGTGCCAGCAGCGTAGAACAGGGCTCTGGAAACACCATATATTTT.

This chain uses TRBV30 with TRBJ1-1; tentative D call: TRBD1 (5 bases). CDR1 is GTSNPN and CDR2 is SVGIG in the germline V gene (reference sequence). Trimming pared 5 bases from V and 0 bases from J, leaving 16 bases between. The CDR3 runs 15 residues. CDR3 nucleotides: TGTGCCTGGGTCTTAATGGGGGGGATGAACACTGAAGCTTTCTTT. Its translation: CAWVLMGGMNTEAFF.

V usage is TRBV5-6 and J usage is TRBJ2-2; TRBD1 matches at 8 bases. The CDR3 totals 13 residues. V trimming: 5 bases; J trimming: 3 bases; junction bases outside the gene matches: 0. From germline, CDR1 is SGHDT and CDR2 YYEEEE. The CDR3 is CASRQGDTGELFF. The DNA of the CDR3 is TGTGCCAGCAGACAGGGGGACACCGGGGAGCTGTTTTTT.

This clone occurred once. The gene calls are TRBV5-4 and TRBJ1-1, with D hard to call. Trimming cost V 4 bases and J 7 bases, with 14 bases left between them. CDR1 is SGHNT and CDR2 is YYREEE in the germline V gene (reference sequence). The CDR3 runs 13 residues. The CDR3 protein is CASSTTSTDEAFF. The DNA of the CDR3 is TGTGCCAGCAGCACCACTTCGACCGATGAAGCTTTCTTT.

The chain joins TRBV6-6 to TRBJ2-1; D is possibly TRBD2 (6 bases). Looked up from germline, CDR1 is MNHNY and CDR2 is SVGAGI (reference sequence). CDR3 length equals 14 residues. The V end lost 6 bases, the J end lost 6 bases, and 15 bases lay between the germline ends. The CDR3 sequence is CASRLPGESNEQFF. The DNA for the CDR3 is TGTGCCAGCAGACTCCCGGGGGAGTCCAATGAGCAGTTCTTC.

The gene calls are TRBV11-2 and TRBJ1-5, with D possibly matching TRBD1 (6 bases). Germline CDR1 and CDR2: SGHAT and FQNNGV. V was trimmed by 0 bases and J by 3 bases, leaving 9 bases between them. The CDR3 length is 15 residues. The CDR3 coding sequence is TGTGCCAGCAGCTTAGACGGGACACCCAATCAGCCCCAGCATTTT. It yields the protein CASSLDGTPNQPQHF.

A single count supports this clone. The V gene is TRBV5-4, the J gene TRBJ1-4, with D unresolved. The V gene's germline CDR1 is SGHNT and CDR2 YYREEE (reference sequence). Trimming removed 4 bases at V and 4 bases at J, with 8 bases between. This CDR3 is 13 amino acids long. The CDR3 is CASSHRVNEKLFF. In DNA form, the CDR3 reads TGTGCCAGCAGCCACCGGGTTAATGAAAAACTGTTTTTT.

The V and J genes are TRBV5-1 and TRBJ1-2; 8 positions agree with TRBD1. The ends lost 2 bases at V and 6 bases at J; junction bases unmatched: 3. Germline loops: CDR1 SGHRS, CDR2 YFSETQ. The CDR3 length is 13 residues. The CDR3 DNA is TGCGCCAGCAGCTTACGGACAGGGAATGGCTACACCTTC. It translates to CASSLRTGNGYTF.